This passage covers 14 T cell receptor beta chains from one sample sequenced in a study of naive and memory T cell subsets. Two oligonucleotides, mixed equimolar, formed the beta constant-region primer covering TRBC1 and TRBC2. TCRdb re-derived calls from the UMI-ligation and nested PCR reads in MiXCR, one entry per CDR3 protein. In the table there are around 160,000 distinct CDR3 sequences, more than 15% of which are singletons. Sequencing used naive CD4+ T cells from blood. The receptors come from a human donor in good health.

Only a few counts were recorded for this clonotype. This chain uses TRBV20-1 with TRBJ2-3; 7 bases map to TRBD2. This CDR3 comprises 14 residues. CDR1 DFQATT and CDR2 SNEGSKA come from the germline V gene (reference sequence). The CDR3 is CSQKWGEGRDTQYF. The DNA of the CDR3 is TGCAGCCAAAAATGGGGGGAGGGCCGAGATACGCAGTATTTT.

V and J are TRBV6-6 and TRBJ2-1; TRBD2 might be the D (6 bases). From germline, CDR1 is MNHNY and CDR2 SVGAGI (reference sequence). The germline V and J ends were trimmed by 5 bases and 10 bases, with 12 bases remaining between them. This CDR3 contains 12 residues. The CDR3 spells CASSTLAYEQFF. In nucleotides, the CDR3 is TGTGCCAGCAGTACACTAGCTTACGAGCAGTTCTTC.

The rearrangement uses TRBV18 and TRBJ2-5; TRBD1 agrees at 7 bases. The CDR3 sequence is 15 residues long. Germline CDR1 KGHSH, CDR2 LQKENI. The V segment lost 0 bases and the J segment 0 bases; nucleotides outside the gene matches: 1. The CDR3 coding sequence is TGTGCCAGCTCACCACCGGGACAGCACCAAGAGACCCAGTACTTC. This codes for CASSPPGQHQETQYF.

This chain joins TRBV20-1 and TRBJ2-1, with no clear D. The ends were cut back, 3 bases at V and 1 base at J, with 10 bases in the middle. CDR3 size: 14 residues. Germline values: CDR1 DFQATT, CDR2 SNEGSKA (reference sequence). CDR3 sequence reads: CSASTVKSYNEQFF. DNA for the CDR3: TGCAGTGCTAGTACCGTAAAATCCTACAATGAGCAGTTCTTC.

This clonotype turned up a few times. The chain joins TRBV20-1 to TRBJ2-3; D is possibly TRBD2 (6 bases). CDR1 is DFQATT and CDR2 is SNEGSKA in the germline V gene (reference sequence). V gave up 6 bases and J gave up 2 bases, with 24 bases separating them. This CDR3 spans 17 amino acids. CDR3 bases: TGCAGTGCCACCTTGGGCTGGCGGCGGGGTTTCACAGATACGCAGTATTTT. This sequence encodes CSATLGWRRGFTDTQYF.

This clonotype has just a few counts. CDR3 sequence (DNA): TGTGCCAGCAGAACCCACCCCGGGACAGGGGGCCCCGAAGCTTTCTTT. Translating gives CASRTHPGTGGPEAFF. The genes are TRBV12-3 or TRBV12-4 and TRBJ1-1, with 12 bases fitting TRBD1. The junction had 13 bases not matched to a gene; V was cut back by 6 bases and J by 8 bases. The CDR3 covers 16 residues.

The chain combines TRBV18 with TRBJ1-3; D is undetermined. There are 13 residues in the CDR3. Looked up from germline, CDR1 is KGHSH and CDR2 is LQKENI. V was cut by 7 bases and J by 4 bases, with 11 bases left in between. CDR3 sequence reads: CASYHVGGNTIYF. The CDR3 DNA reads TGTGCCAGCTACCACGTAGGCGGAAACACCATATATTTT.

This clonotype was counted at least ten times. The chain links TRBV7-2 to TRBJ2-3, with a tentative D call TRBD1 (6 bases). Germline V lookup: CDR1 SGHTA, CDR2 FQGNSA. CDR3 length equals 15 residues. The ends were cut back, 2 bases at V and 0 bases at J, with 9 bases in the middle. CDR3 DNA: TGTGCCAGCAGCTTACGGCAGGGGAGCACAGATACGCAGTATTTT. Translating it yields CASSLRQGSTDTQYF. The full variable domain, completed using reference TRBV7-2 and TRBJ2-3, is GAGVSQSPSNKVTEKGKDVELRCDPISGHTALYWYRQSLGQGLEFLIYFQGNSAPDKSGLPSDRFSAERTGGSVSTLTIQRTQQEDSAVYLCASSLRQGSTDTQYFGPGTRLTVL.

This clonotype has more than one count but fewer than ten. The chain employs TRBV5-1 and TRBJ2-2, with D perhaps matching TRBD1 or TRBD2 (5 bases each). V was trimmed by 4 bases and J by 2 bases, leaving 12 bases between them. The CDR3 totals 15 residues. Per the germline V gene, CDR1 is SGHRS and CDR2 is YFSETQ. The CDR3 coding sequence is TGCGCCAGCAGCCTCGGGACGGTCAACACCGGGGAGCTGTTTTTT. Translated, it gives CASSLGTVNTGELFF. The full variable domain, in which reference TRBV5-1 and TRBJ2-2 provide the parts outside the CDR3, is KAGVTQTPRYLIKTRGQQVTLSCSPISGHRSVSWYQQTPGQGLQFLFEYFSETQRNKGNFPGRFSGRQFSNSRSEMNVSTLELGDSALYLCASSLGTVNTGELFFGEGSRLTVL.

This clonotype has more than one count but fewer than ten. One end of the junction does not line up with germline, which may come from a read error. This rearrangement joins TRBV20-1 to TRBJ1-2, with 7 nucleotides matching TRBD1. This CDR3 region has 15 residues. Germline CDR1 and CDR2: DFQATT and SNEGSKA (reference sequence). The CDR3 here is CSARSTGRTNYGYTF. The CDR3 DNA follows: TGCAGCGCTAGATCGACAGGGAGAACTAACTATGGCTACACCTTC.

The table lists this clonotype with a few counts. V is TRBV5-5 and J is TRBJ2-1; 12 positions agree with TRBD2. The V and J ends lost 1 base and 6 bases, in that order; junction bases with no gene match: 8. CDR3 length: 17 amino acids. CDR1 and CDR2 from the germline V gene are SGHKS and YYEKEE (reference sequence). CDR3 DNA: TGTGCCAGCAGCTTGTGGCCCGGGACTAGCGGGTCCAATGAGCAGTTCTTC. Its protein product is CASSLWPGTSGSNEQFF.

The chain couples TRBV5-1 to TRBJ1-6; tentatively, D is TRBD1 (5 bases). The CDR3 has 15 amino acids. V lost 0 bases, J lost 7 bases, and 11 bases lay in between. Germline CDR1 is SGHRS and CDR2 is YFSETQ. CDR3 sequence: CASSLDRDGNSPLHF. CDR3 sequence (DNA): TGCGCCAGCAGCTTGGATAGGGACGGCAATTCACCCCTCCACTTT.

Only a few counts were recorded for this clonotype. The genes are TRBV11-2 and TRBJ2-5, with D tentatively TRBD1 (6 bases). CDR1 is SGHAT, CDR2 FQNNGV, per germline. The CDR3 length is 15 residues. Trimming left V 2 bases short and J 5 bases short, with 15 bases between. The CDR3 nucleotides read TGTGCCAGCAGCTTACAGGGGCAGGGTAGGGAGACCCAGTACTTC. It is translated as CASSLQGQGRETQYF.

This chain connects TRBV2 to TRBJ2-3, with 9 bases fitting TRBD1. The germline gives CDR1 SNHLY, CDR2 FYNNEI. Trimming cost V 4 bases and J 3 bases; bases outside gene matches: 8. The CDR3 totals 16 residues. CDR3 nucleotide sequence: TGTGCCAGCAGTGTAGGACAGGGGACGGAGACAGATACGCAGTATTTT. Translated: CASSVGQGTETDTQYF. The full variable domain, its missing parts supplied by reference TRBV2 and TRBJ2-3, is EPEVTQTPSHQVTQMGQEVILRCVPISNHLYFYWYRQILGQKVEFLVSFYNNEISEKSEIFDDQFSVERPDGSNFTLKIRSTKLEDSAMYFCASSVGQGTETDTQYFGPGTRLTVL.